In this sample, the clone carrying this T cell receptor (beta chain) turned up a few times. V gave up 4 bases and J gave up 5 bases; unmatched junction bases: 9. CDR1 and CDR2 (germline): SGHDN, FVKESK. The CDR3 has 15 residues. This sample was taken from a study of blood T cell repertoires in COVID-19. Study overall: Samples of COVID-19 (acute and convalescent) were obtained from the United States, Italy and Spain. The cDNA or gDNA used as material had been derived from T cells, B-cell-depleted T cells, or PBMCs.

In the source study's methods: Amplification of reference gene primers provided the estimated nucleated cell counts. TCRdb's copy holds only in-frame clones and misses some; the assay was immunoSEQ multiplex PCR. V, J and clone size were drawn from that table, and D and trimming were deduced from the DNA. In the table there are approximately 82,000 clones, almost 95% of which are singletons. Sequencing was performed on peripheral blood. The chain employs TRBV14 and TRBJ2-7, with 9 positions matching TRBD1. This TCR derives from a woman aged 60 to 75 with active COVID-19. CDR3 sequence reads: CASSRMGQGYHEQYF. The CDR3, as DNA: TGTGCCAGCAGCCGGATGGGACAGGGTTACCACGAGCAGTACTTC.